What follows are 14 T cell receptor beta chains derived from one specimen sequenced in a study of shared clonotypes between healthy human individuals. Clones were sequenced by immunoSEQ multiplex PCR, and TCRdb holds only the in-frame ones, with some missing. Of 2 million to 2.5 million clones detected, around 90% appear once; the ten largest clones hold about 0.41%. Input material: naive CD4+ T cells from PBMCs. Subset meaning: CD45RA+ positively selected. These receptors came from a man younger than 35 in good health. Some clones in this sample may be carry-over from other donors' samples.

This chain links TRBV11-3 with TRBJ2-7, with 10 bases lining up with TRBD1. CDR3 length: 14 amino acids. Germline CDR1 reads SGHNT; CDR2 reads YENEEA. The V segment lost 5 bases and the J segment 7 bases; nucleotides outside the gene matches: 8. CDR3 bases: TGTGCCAGCAGCACGGGACAGGGGATAACTGAGCAGTACTTC. Translated: CASSTGQGITEQYF.

The rearrangement links TRBV5-1 to TRBJ1-2; tentative D call: TRBD1 (6 bases). The V gene lost 3 bases and the J gene lost 2 bases, with 17 bases spanning the gap. Germline lookup yields CDR1 SGHRS and CDR2 YFSETQ. This CDR3 has 16 amino acids. The chain's CDR3 is CASSSEGGQPNYGYTF. CDR3 in DNA: TGCGCCAGCAGCTCTGAGGGCGGACAGCCAAACTATGGCTACACCTTC.

The rearrangement links TRBV4-1 to TRBJ2-2, with TRBD1 identical over 8 bases. This CDR3 is built from 15 residues. The ends lost 5 bases at V and 4 bases at J; junction bases unmatched: 6. Per germline, CDR1 MGHRA and CDR2 YSYEKL. Here the CDR3 DNA reads TGCGCCAGCAGCAGGACAGGGCTGGGCACCGGGGAGCTGTTTTTT. Residues: CASSRTGLGTGELFF.

The chain combines TRBV14 with TRBJ2-1; 9 nucleotides agree with TRBD2. In germline, CDR1 is SGHDN, CDR2 FVKESK. CDR3 length equals 15 residues. V lost 2 bases, J lost 3 bases, and 2 bases stayed unmatched. The CDR3 coding sequence is TGTGCCAGCAGCCAACTTAGCGGGAGCTACAATGAGCAGTTCTTC. Translation gives CASSQLSGSYNEQFF.

V usage is TRBV6-4 and J usage is TRBJ1-6; D unresolved. CDR3 length equals 13 residues. Germline CDR1 is MRHNA and CDR2 is SNTAGT. Trimming cost V 5 bases and J 6 bases, with 8 bases left between them. The CDR3 here is CASSLEVNSPLHF. CDR3 coding DNA: TGTGCCAGCAGTCTGGAGGTTAATTCACCCCTCCACTTT.

This sequence joins TRBV7-9 and TRBJ2-7; no reliable D call. The CDR3 extends over 14 amino acids. Per the germline V gene, CDR1 is SEHNR and CDR2 is FQNEAQ (reference sequence). V gave up 0 bases and J gave up 0 bases, with 6 bases separating them. CDR3 in amino acids: CASSLASNSYEQYF. The DNA for the CDR3 is TGTGCCAGCAGCTTAGCTAGTAACTCCTACGAGCAGTACTTC.

This chain joins TRBV18 and TRBJ1-1; no firm D call. The CDR3 has 16 amino acids. Germline CDR1 KGHSH, CDR2 LQKENI. V was clipped by 3 bases and J by 4 bases, with 18 bases between them. CDR3 coding DNA: TGTGCCAGCTCACCCGGTGGTGGCGTTTTGAGCACTGAAGCTTTCTTT. Protein product: CASSPGGGVLSTEAFF.

The rearrangement uses TRBV14 and TRBJ2-5; D remains unclear. Germline V gene data show CDR1 as SGHDN and CDR2 as FVKESK. Trimming took off 1 base at V and 5 bases at J, with 11 bases between the two ends. This CDR3 contains 14 residues. CDR3 sequence (DNA): TGTGCCAGCAGCCAAGTTTGGTCCTCGGAGACCCAGTACTTC. It yields the protein CASSQVWSSETQYF.

The chain joins TRBV9 to TRBJ2-1; a possible D gene is TRBD1 (6 bases). CDR1 is SGDLS, CDR2 YYNGEE, per germline. CDR3 size: 15 residues. V lost 0 bases to trimming and J lost 3 bases, with 10 bases between them. The CDR3 region is CASSVATDSYNEQFF. Here the CDR3 DNA reads TGTGCCAGCAGCGTAGCTACGGACAGCTACAATGAGCAGTTCTTC.

This rearrangement joins TRBV30 to TRBJ1-2; D is unresolved. Trimming took 3 bases from V and 4 from J, leaving 15 bases between them. Germline V CDR1 and CDR2: GTSNPN, SVGIG (reference sequence). The CDR3 covers 14 residues. As DNA, the CDR3 is TGTGCCTGGAGCGAAGGGAGAATTTTCTATGGCTACACCTTC. It codes for CAWSEGRIFYGYTF.

This chain links TRBV9 with TRBJ2-2; perhaps TRBD2 as D (5 bases). Trimming removed 0 bases at V and 6 bases at J, with 12 bases between. Germline values: CDR1 SGDLS, CDR2 YYNGEE. The CDR3 contains 15 residues. CDR3 loop: CASSVGGSTAGELFF. The CDR3, as DNA: TGTGCCAGCAGCGTAGGAGGGAGTACTGCCGGGGAGCTGTTTTTT.

The genes are TRBV7-2 and TRBJ2-2; D uncertain. Per germline, CDR1 SGHTA and CDR2 FQGNSA. V lost 1 base and J 2 bases, leaving 8 bases between the germline ends. This CDR3 is built from 15 residues. The CDR3 DNA sequence: TGTGCCAGCAGCTTAGGGAAGCCTAACACCGGGGAGCTGTTTTTT. As protein: CASSLGKPNTGELFF.

This chain connects TRBV7-2 to TRBJ2-1, with 8 bases identical to TRBD2. J gave up 7 bases and V 5 bases, and 10 bases lay outside the gene matches. The germline CDR1 and CDR2 sequences are SGHTA and FQGNSA. This CDR3 region has 15 residues. The CDR3 nucleotides read TGTGCCAGCAGCGCCCCCGGGACTAGGCTTAATGAGCAGTTCTTC. Translation: CASSAPGTRLNEQFF.

The chain is built from TRBV27 and TRBJ2-2, with a tentative D call TRBD2 (6 bases). V lost 3 bases and J 0 bases, leaving 14 bases between the germline ends. This CDR3 has 17 residues. The germline V gene encodes CDR1 MNHEY and CDR2 SMNVEV (reference sequence). The CDR3 sequence is CASSFGGSGANTGELFF. As DNA, the CDR3 is TGTGCCAGCAGTTTTGGGGGTAGCGGAGCGAACACCGGGGAGCTGTTTTTT.